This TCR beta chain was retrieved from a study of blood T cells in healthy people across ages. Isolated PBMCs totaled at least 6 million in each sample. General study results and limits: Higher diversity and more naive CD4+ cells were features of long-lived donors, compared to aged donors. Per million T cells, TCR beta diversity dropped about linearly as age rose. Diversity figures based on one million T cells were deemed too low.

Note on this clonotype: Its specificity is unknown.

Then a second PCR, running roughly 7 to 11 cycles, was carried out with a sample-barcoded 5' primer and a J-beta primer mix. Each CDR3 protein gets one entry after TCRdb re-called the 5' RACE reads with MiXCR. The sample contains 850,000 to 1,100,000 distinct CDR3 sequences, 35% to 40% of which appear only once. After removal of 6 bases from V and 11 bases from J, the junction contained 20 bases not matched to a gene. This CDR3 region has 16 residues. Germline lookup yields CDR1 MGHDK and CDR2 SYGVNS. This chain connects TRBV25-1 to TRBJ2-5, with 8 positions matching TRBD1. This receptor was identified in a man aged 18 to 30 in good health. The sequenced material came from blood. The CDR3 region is CASSGTGTGPNNEQYF. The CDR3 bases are TGTGCCAGCAGCGGTACCGGGACAGGCCCAAACAATGAGCAGTACTTC.